One sample yielded the 32 T cell receptor beta chains listed below, sequenced in a study of T cell repertoires in cytomegalovirus infection. In TCRdb, the reads were re-called with MiXCR into one record per CDR3 protein. The sample contains fewer than 85,000 distinct CDR3 sequences, 3.5% to 4% of which appear only once. Sequencing was carried out using PBMCs. Receptor source: a human donor in good health (CMV status not recorded). Some clones in this sample may be carry-over from other donors' samples.

This clonotype showed up many times. DNA for the CDR3: TGTGCCAGCAGCACCACGCGACAGGGTAACACTGAAGCTTTCTTT. It specifies CASSTTRQGNTEAFF. The chain combines TRBV28 with TRBJ1-1; TRBD1 matches 7 bases. The ends lost 6 bases at V and 2 bases at J; junction bases unmatched: 9. Germline CDR1 reads MDHEN; CDR2 reads SYDVKM. There are 15 residues in the CDR3.

The table lists this clonotype with many counts. The gene calls are TRBV7-2 and TRBJ2-3; tentatively, D is TRBD2 (6 bases). V was trimmed by 1 base and J by 0 bases, leaving 11 bases between them. Germline V lookup: CDR1 SGHTA, CDR2 FQGNSA. The CDR3 is made up of 16 amino acids. CDR3 nucleotides: TGTGCCAGCAGCTTAGGGGGGAGCGGGAGCACAGATACGCAGTATTTT. This gives the protein CASSLGGSGSTDTQYF.

This clonotype has ten or more counts. The chain combines TRBV7-2 with TRBJ2-5; TRBD2 matches at 10 bases. J lost 3 bases, V lost 4 bases, and 5 bases had no gene match. The CDR3 covers 15 residues. Per germline, CDR1 SGHTA and CDR2 FQGNSA. CDR3 sequence: CASSSKAGGKETQYF. The CDR3 DNA reads TGTGCCAGCAGCTCTAAAGCGGGAGGGAAAGAGACCCAGTACTTC.

This clonotype was detected many times. J is TRBJ2-1 and V is TRBV28, with D possibly being TRBD2 (6 bases). The ends were cut back, 8 bases at V and 9 bases at J, with 8 bases in the middle. The CDR3 spans 10 residues. The germline V gene has CDR1 MDHEN and CDR2 SYDVKM. CDR3 loop: CASAEGEQFF. The CDR3 coding sequence is TGTGCCAGCGCGGAGGGTGAGCAGTTCTTC.

This clonotype was counted many times. The rearrangement joins TRBV28 to TRBJ1-5; the D gene is possibly TRBD1 (5 bases). The CDR3 spans 14 residues. Germline V gene sequence: CDR1 MDHEN, CDR2 SYDVKM. V lost 6 bases, J lost 2 bases, and 11 bases lay in between. CDR3: CASSPGTGNQPQHF. The CDR3 nucleotides are TGTGCCAGCAGCCCAGGGACGGGCAATCAGCCCCAGCATTTT.

This clonotype was picked up many times. The rearrangement uses TRBV7-6 and TRBJ2-1; D is unclear. Germline V gene sequence: CDR1 SGHVS, CDR2 FNYEAQ. Trimming stripped 4 bases from V and 9 bases from J, with 19 bases between. This CDR3 is 15 amino acids long. CDR3 DNA: TGTGCCAGCAGCTCCTACCCAGATCCAACAAGTGAGCAGTTCTTC. Residues: CASSSYPDPTSEQFF.

In its sample, this clonotype was seen many times. The rearrangement links TRBV27 to TRBJ1-5, with D unclear. V dropped 4 bases and J dropped 3 bases, with 7 bases sitting between them. This CDR3 region has 13 residues. Germline V gene data show CDR1 as MNHEY and CDR2 as SMNVEV (reference sequence). The CDR3 DNA is TGTGCCAGCAGTTGGACGGACAATCAGCCCCAGCATTTT. Residues: CASSWTDNQPQHF.

This clonotype was detected ten times or more. V usage is TRBV7-2 and J usage is TRBJ2-1; no clear D. Germline CDR1 SGHTA, CDR2 FQGNSA. The CDR3 covers 16 residues. Between the trimmed V and J ends, which lost 4 bases and 0 bases, there was a span of 13 bases. DNA for the CDR3: TGTGCCAGCAGCTACCGGTGGGCGAGCTCCTACAATGAGCAGTTCTTC. Encoded protein: CASSYRWASSYNEQFF.

This clonotype appeared many times. V usage is TRBV24-1 and J usage is TRBJ2-3; D gene uncertain. The V gene's germline CDR1 is KGHDR and CDR2 SFDVKD. This CDR3 has 12 amino acids. V dropped 4 bases and J dropped 5 bases, with 6 bases sitting between them. CDR3 sequence (DNA): TGTGCCACCAGTGAGAGAGGAGATACGCAGTATTTT. It encodes CATSERGDTQYF.

This clonotype appeared many times. The V call is TRBV7-2, the J call TRBJ2-5; possible D gene TRBD1, 6 bases. CDR1 is SGHTA and CDR2 is FQGNSA in the germline V gene. This CDR3 is built from 14 residues. V lost 5 bases and J 1 base, leaving 11 bases between the germline ends. The CDR3 reads CASSPDRIQETQYF. The CDR3 DNA reads TGTGCCAGCAGCCCGGACAGAATCCAAGAGACCCAGTACTTC.

This clonotype was recorded many times. This chain uses TRBV6-1 with TRBJ2-7; 10 bases are shared with TRBD2. J gave up 4 bases and V 2 bases, and 5 bases lay outside the gene matches. The CDR3 is 15 amino acids. Germline V lookup: CDR1 MNHNS, CDR2 SASEGT. Here the CDR3 DNA reads TGTGCCAGCAGTGAATCGAGCGGGAGGGGGTACGAGCAGTACTTC. It yields the protein CASSESSGRGYEQYF.

This clonotype has a single count. This sequence joins TRBV4-3 and TRBJ2-7; D may be TRBD1 (6 bases). In germline, CDR1 is LGHNA, CDR2 YSLEER. Trimming left V 4 bases short and J 4 bases short, with 14 bases between. The CDR3 length is 14 residues. As DNA, the CDR3 is TGCGCCAGCAGCCCAAACACAGGGAAATACGAGCAGTACTTC. This encodes CASSPNTGKYEQYF.

This clonotype was picked up many times. The chain employs TRBV29-1 and TRBJ2-7, with D tentatively TRBD2 (5 bases). CDR3 size: 13 residues. Germline loops: CDR1 SQVTM, CDR2 ANQGSEA. V shed 7 bases and J shed 2 bases, with 15 bases lying between them. DNA for the CDR3: TGCAGCGCACTCGGACTTCCACCCTACGAGCAGTACTTC. Translation gives CSALGLPPYEQYF.

This clonotype was observed a single time. The chain links TRBV7-2 to TRBJ2-3; 8 bases map to TRBD2. Germline V gene lookup returns CDR1 SGHTA and CDR2 FQGNSA. Trimming removed 3 bases from V and 2 bases from J; junction bases left unmatched: 10. The CDR3 loop spans 17 amino acids. For the CDR3, the DNA is TGTGCCAGCAGCTTCAACGCGGGGGGCCGGCTCACAGATACGCAGTATTTT. Encoded protein: CASSFNAGGRLTDTQYF.

This clonotype showed up many times. The chain recombines TRBV7-2 with TRBJ1-2; tentative D call: TRBD1 (6 bases). The CDR3 runs 14 residues. The V gene lost 1 base and the J gene lost 2 bases, with 8 bases spanning the gap. Germline lookup yields CDR1 SGHTA and CDR2 FQGNSA. CDR3 protein: CASSLGDKNYGYTF. DNA of the CDR3: TGTGCCAGCAGCTTAGGGGACAAGAACTATGGCTACACCTTC.

This clonotype occurred a few times. The V call is TRBV7-2, the J call TRBJ2-7; D not resolved. CDR1 and CDR2 (germline): SGHTA, FQGNSA. The CDR3 sequence is 14 residues long. The germline V and J ends were trimmed by 1 base and 4 bases, with 11 bases remaining between them. CDR3 sequence (DNA): TGTGCCAGCAGCTTAGGGTCAGTCCCATACGAGCAGTACTTC. Translation: CASSLGSVPYEQYF.

There are many counts of this clonotype. The chain employs TRBV7-6 and TRBJ1-5; D remains ambiguous. The CDR3 has 14 residues. Trimming stripped 1 base from V and 0 bases from J, with 4 bases between. CDR1 SGHVS and CDR2 FNYEAQ come from the germline V gene. As DNA, the CDR3 is TGTGCCAGCAGCTTAGGGATTAGCAATCAGCCCCAGCATTTT. It codes for CASSLGISNQPQHF.

This clonotype was picked up many times. J is TRBJ2-7 and V is TRBV7-2; the D is unclear. The CDR3 extends over 14 amino acids. Germline loops: CDR1 SGHTA, CDR2 FQGNSA. Trimming took 7 bases from V and 0 from J, leaving 13 bases between them. As DNA, the CDR3 is TGTGCCAGCAAACCGGGTCCCACCTCCTACGAGCAGTACTTC. The encoded protein is CASKPGPTSYEQYF.

The table lists this clonotype with many counts. The chain joins TRBV2 to TRBJ1-4; the match to TRBD1 covers 9 bases. The CDR3 sequence is 14 residues long. CDR1 is SNHLY and CDR2 is FYNNEI in the germline V gene. V dropped 8 bases and J dropped 8; count of bases not matched to a gene: 9. CDR3 amino acids: CASGGGTGMEKLFF. CDR3 sequence (DNA): TGTGCCAGCGGAGGAGGGACAGGGATGGAAAAACTGTTTTTT.

The table lists this clonotype with many counts. CDR3 nucleotides: TGTGCCAGCGACATTCCAGGTCCTAGGAGTTCGTTACATTTT. It translates to CASDIPGPRSSLHF. The rearrangement joins TRBV7-2 to TRBJ1-5; D remains ambiguous. Germline loops: CDR1 SGHTA, CDR2 FQGNSA. The length of the CDR3 is 14 residues. Trimming took off 8 bases at V and 16 bases at J, with 27 bases between the two ends. The variable domain in full, with the rest retrieved from reference TRBV7-2 and TRBJ1-5, is GAGVSQSPSNKVTEKGKDVELRCDPISGHTALYWYRQSLGQGLEFLIYFQGNSAPDKSGLPSDRFSAERTGGSVSTLTIQRTQQEDSAVYLCASDIPGPRSSLHFGDGTRLSIL.

This clonotype occurred many times. V and J are TRBV19 and TRBJ2-1; D is undetermined. Germline loops: CDR1 LNHDA, CDR2 SQIVND (reference sequence). V shed 5 bases and J shed 6 bases, with 17 bases lying between them. The CDR3 is 15 amino acids. CDR3 nucleotides: TGTGCCAGTAGTTCCCTCGTGGGGTACTCCAATGAGCAGTTCTTC. It is translated as CASSSLVGYSNEQFF.

This clonotype was counted ten times or more. This chain links TRBV12-3 or TRBV12-4 with TRBJ2-2; tentatively, D is TRBD1 or TRBD2 (6 bases each). Trimming removed 3 bases at V and 6 bases at J, with 14 bases between. CDR3 length: 15 residues. CDR3 residues: CASSFSAGHPGELFF. Written as DNA, the CDR3 is TGTGCCAGCAGTTTTTCTGCGGGACATCCCGGGGAGCTGTTTTTT.

This clonotype occurred many times. This chain links TRBV7-9 with TRBJ2-3; 8 bases map to TRBD2. This CDR3 region has 16 residues. V lost 5 bases to trimming and J lost 6 bases; unmatched junction nucleotides: 13. Per the germline V gene, CDR1 is SEHNR and CDR2 is FQNEAQ (reference sequence). The CDR3 bases are TGTGCCAGCAGCCCCTCGGGCCGGGGGGGCCTTGATACGCAGTATTTT. Translation: CASSPSGRGGLDTQYF.

In regard to this clonotype: This may arise from a read error, as a much more abundant clone is one base away. The chain links TRBV11-2 to TRBJ2-7; D tentatively reads TRBD1 or TRBD2 (5 bases each). Germline V CDR1 and CDR2: SGHAT, FQNNGV. The V end lost 7 bases, the J end lost 6 bases, and 13 bases lay between the germline ends. The CDR3 contains 12 residues. The CDR3 DNA follows: TGTGCCAGCAACCGGGGCCCCTCCGAGCAGTACTTC. This sequence encodes CASNRGPSEQYF. The full variable domain, rest sourced from reference TRBV11-2 and TRBJ2-7, is EAGVAQSPRYKIIEKRQSVAFWCNPISGHATLYWYQQILGQGPKLLIQFQNNGVVDDSQLPKDRFSAERLKGVDSTLKIQPAKLEDSAVYLCASNRGPSEQYFGPGTRLTVT.

This clonotype was counted many times. The V call is TRBV7-2, the J call TRBJ2-7, with D unclear. Trimming stripped 1 base from V and 1 base from J, with 8 bases between. This CDR3 is built from 14 residues. Germline V gives CDR1 SGHTA, CDR2 FQGNSA. The CDR3: CASSLGPASYEQYF. DNA for the CDR3: TGTGCCAGCAGCTTAGGGCCAGCTTCCTACGAGCAGTACTTC. Together with reference TRBV7-2 and TRBJ2-7, the CDR3 gives the full variable domain: GAGVSQSPSNKVTEKGKDVELRCDPISGHTALYWYRQSLGQGLEFLIYFQGNSAPDKSGLPSDRFSAERTGGSVSTLTIQRTQQEDSAVYLCASSLGPASYEQYFGPGTRLTVT.

This clonotype has ten or more counts. The chain uses TRBV7-3 and TRBJ2-1; 7 positions agree with TRBD2. The CDR3 has 16 residues. Germline loops: CDR1 SGHTA, CDR2 FQGTGA. Losses at the gene ends were 5 bases for V and 4 bases for J; bases not matched to a gene: 11. CDR3 in amino acids: CASSLAARSGYNEQFF. The CDR3 nucleotides are TGTGCCAGCAGCCTAGCGGCGAGGAGCGGGTACAATGAGCAGTTCTTC.

This clonotype occurred many times. The chain links TRBV7-8 to TRBJ2-1, with D perhaps TRBD1 or TRBD2 (6 bases each). The CDR3 runs 15 residues. Germline V gives CDR1 SGHVS, CDR2 FQNEAQ. V shed 5 bases and J shed 4 bases, with 15 bases lying between them. The CDR3 DNA is TGTGCCAGCAGCCAGCCCCGGGGGCAATACAATGAGCAGTTCTTC. Translated, it gives CASSQPRGQYNEQFF.

Notes on this clonotype: A read error may be the cause here, since a much bigger clone is one base away. The chain is built from TRBV7-2 and TRBJ2-7, with D possibly being TRBD2 (6 bases). This CDR3 has 15 residues. Germline loops: CDR1 SGHTA, CDR2 FQGNSA. Trimming cost V 0 bases and J 6 bases, with 15 bases left between them. The CDR3 sequence is CASSLAAGRHREQYF. CDR3 nucleotide sequence: TGTGCCAGCAGCTTAGCGGCGGGGAGGCATCGCGAGCAGTACTTC.

Ten or more counts support this clonotype. This chain uses TRBV7-2 with TRBJ1-5; 8 bases are shared with TRBD1. This CDR3 is 14 amino acids long. CDR1 and CDR2 from the germline V gene are SGHTA and FQGNSA. Trimming took 4 bases from V and 4 from J; bases not matched to a gene: 3. The CDR3 loop is CASSYRGRNQPQHF. The CDR3 bases are TGTGCCAGCAGCTACAGGGGGAGGAATCAGCCCCAGCATTTT.

There are a few counts of this clonotype. The J gene is TRBJ1-1, the V gene TRBV7-9; unclear D gene. Trimming took 0 bases from V and 1 from J, leaving 9 bases between them. CDR1 SEHNR and CDR2 FQNEAQ come from the germline V gene (reference sequence). This CDR3 comprises 15 residues. This CDR3 reads CASSLASLSNTEAFF. CDR3 bases: TGTGCCAGCAGCTTAGCGAGTCTCTCGAACACTGAAGCTTTCTTT.

The table lists this clonotype with many counts. The V and J genes are TRBV12-3 or TRBV12-4 and TRBJ1-6; 9 bases align to TRBD1. V lost 7 bases, J lost 6 bases, and 4 bases stayed unmatched. The CDR3 has 14 residues. This chain's CDR3 is CASTPTGGNSPLHF. The CDR3 DNA reads TGTGCCAGCACCCCGACAGGGGGTAATTCACCCCTCCACTTT.

This clonotype was seen at least ten times. The V call is TRBV27, the J call TRBJ1-2; no definite D call. Per germline, CDR1 MNHEY and CDR2 SMNVEV (reference sequence). The CDR3 covers 13 residues. Deletions cut 4 bases from V and 1 base from J, with 7 bases between. The CDR3 loop reads CASSSANNYGYTF. The CDR3 region has the DNA TGTGCCAGCAGTTCTGCGAATAACTATGGCTACACCTTC.